This TCR beta chain was sequenced during a study of blood T cell repertoires in COVID-19. Authors' processing steps: Reference gene primer amplification gave nucleated cell count estimates. Profiled with immunoSEQ multiplex PCR; TCRdb holds only in-frame clones, not every one. The DNA was the basis for D and trimming; V, J and clone size are from that table. The profile shows about 78,000 clones, roughly nine tenths of them singletons. Germline CDR1 MNHNS, CDR2 SASEGT. This CDR3 region has 16 residues. The junction had 6 bases not matched to a gene; V was cut back by 3 bases and J by 0 bases. The chain couples TRBV6-1 to TRBJ2-3, with 7 positions matching TRBD1. The sequencing input was peripheral blood. This TCR derives from a man in his forties or fifties with active or convalescent COVID-19. CDR3 amino acids: CASSDLTGYSTDTQYF. The CDR3 bases are TGTGCCAGCAGTGACCTGACAGGGTATAGCACAGATACGCAGTATTTT.